The 3 T cell receptor beta chains reported below all come from one sample, sequenced in a study of shared clonotypes between healthy human individuals. Using immunoSEQ multiplex PCR, the repertoire was profiled, and TCRdb retains in-frame clones only, with some absent. The table lists roughly 1 million clones, around 74% of them singletons. Sequences were obtained from memory CD4+ T cells sorted from blood. Subset specified: CD45RA-negative fraction. Every receptor here comes from a young man in good health.

This clone was recorded once. V is TRBV19 and J is TRBJ1-3; D gene ambiguous. CDR3 length: 13 amino acids. V lost 5 bases and J 0 bases, leaving 5 bases between the germline ends. Germline CDR1 reads LNHDA; CDR2 reads SQIVND (reference sequence). The CDR3 protein is CASSVSSGNTIYF. The CDR3 bases are TGTGCCAGTAGTGTCAGCTCTGGAAACACCATATATTTT. The full variable domain, completed using reference TRBV19 and TRBJ1-3, is DGGITQSPKYLFRKEGQNVTLSCEQNLNHDAMYWYRQDPGQGLRLIYYSQIVNDFQKGDIAEGYSVSREKKESFPLTVTSAQKNPTAFYLCASSVSSGNTIYFGEGSWLTVV.

The chain is built from TRBV30 and TRBJ2-2; TRBD1 might be the D (5 bases). V lost 4 bases to trimming and J lost 1 base, with 10 bases between them. CDR3 length: 14 amino acids. Looked up from germline, CDR1 is GTSNPN and CDR2 is SVGIG (reference sequence). CDR3 residues: CAWIWGQNTGELFF. The DNA of the CDR3 is TGTGCCTGGATCTGGGGCCAGAACACCGGGGAGCTGTTTTTT.

In regard to this clone: Additional DNA sequences in this sample encode the identical CDR3. This chain connects TRBV28 to TRBJ1-2; D unresolved. Trimming took 5 bases from V and 5 from J, leaving 9 bases between them. Per the germline V gene, CDR1 is MDHEN and CDR2 is SYDVKM. This CDR3 is built from 12 residues. The CDR3 sequence: CASSLTRYGYTF. CDR3 in DNA: TGTGCCAGCAGTCTGACCCGTTATGGCTACACCTTC.